This T cell receptor (beta chain) appears in the sequencing data of a study of cytomegalovirus exposure and HLA in healthy donors. With respect to this clone: The target antigen is unknown.

PCR primers comprised 60 Vbeta and 13 Jbeta primers. The repertoire was sequenced with immunoSEQ multiplex PCR; TCRdb's copy has only in-frame clones and lacks some. The table has some 180,000 clones, around 87% seen once. Study observations and caveats: Some highly shared sequence variants likely arose as a pipeline artifact. Reports indicate that TCR beta sequences accurately predicted the HLA-A and HLA-B alleles of most subjects. The listing of 150 to 200 TCR beta chains classed them as cytomegalovirus-associated. With further analysis later on, most CMV-associated TCR beta chains appeared HLA-restricted.

The sample comprised PBMCs. This receptor was taken from a boy younger than 10 in good health and CMV-seronegative.

CDR3 sequence reads: CASAGGEGYEQYF. Written as DNA, the CDR3 is TGTGCCAGTGCAGGGGGCGAGGGCTACGAGCAGTACTTC. The gene calls are TRBV6-1 and TRBJ2-5, with 8 bases lining up with TRBD1. TRBJ2-7 matches the DNA end more closely, so the J call is doubtful. The V gene's germline CDR1 is MNHNS and CDR2 SASEGT. The CDR3 loop spans 13 amino acids.